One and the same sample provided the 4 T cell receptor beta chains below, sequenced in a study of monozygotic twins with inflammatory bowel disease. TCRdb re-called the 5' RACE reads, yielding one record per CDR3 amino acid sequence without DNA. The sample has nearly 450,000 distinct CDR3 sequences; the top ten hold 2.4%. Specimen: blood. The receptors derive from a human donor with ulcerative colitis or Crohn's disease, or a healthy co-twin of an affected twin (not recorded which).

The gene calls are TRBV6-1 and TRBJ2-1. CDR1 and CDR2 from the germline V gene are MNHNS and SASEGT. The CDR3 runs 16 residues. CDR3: CASSEGAGFAYNEQFF.

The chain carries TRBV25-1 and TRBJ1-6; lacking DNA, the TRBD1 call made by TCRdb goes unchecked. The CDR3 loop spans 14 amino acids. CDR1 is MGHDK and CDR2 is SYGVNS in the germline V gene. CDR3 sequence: CATGSGGSYSPLHF.

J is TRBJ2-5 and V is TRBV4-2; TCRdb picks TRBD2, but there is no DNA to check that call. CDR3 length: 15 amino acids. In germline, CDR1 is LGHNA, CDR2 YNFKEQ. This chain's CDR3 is CASSQEPTSFKTQYF.

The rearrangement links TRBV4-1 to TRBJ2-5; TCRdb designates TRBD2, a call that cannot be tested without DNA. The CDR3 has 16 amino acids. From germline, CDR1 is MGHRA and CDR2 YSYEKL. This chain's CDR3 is CASSQGAGTTGETQYF.